This T cell receptor (beta chain) was observed in a study of blood T cells in healthy people across ages (dated by TCRdb to the mid-2010s). With regard to the full study: In model experiments, template switching captured about one uniquely barcoded TCR beta cDNA molecule for every two T cells. Age-related changes in TCR beta repertoire diversity were measured in the study by deep sequencing normalized with unique cDNA molecular identifiers. Donors were grouped into four age groups: young (average approximately 15 years), middle-aged (about 38), aged (around 56) and long-lived (around 80). Two additional independent replicas of 1 million unique cDNA reads from the same blood draw were analyzed for two donors (one aged 18 to 30 and one aged 80 or older).

The paper's findings and limits, for the study overall: Estimates of total diversity based on one million sequenced T cells were regarded as lower bounds and as underestimates. The percentage of naive T cells measured by flow cytometry correlated strongly with observed TCR beta diversity. Bulk unsorted PBMC profiling prevented conclusive comparison of naive and antigen-experienced compartments. The long-lived group showed more naive CD4+ T cells, fewer expanded clones and increased TCR diversity than the aged group, suggesting age selection. Because the CMV infection status of the donors was unknown, age-related changes in expanded clonotypes may potentially have been confounded. As age increased, observed TCR beta diversity per million T cells dropped in a roughly linear way, and a significant reduction was already evident by age roughly 40.

The CDR3 sequence holds 14 residues, the cysteine and phenylalanine included. The kept DNA is CDR3 alone, 42 bases in frame from the first base. The germline V gene (reference sequence) provides CDR1 DFQATT and CDR2 SNEGSKA. V loses 3 bases at its end and J loses 0 bases; junction bases beyond the gene matches: 5. Donors were around 37 systemically healthy Caucasian individuals from Russia aged roughly 6 to 90 years. Each donor gave 8 to 10 milliliters of peripheral blood, drawn into EDTA-treated Vacutainer tubes. Ficoll-Paque density-gradient centrifugation was used to isolate PBMCs, with at least 7 million obtained per sample. Total RNA was extracted from PBMCs with Trizol reagent, with at least 5 micrograms obtained per sample. The percentages of naive CD45RAhigh/CD27high T cells were determined by flow cytometry on a PBMC aliquot from every donor. The library was built by means of 5' RACE. The sequencer listed for this sample is Illumina HiSeq 2500. The second PCR ran for roughly 7 to 11 cycles and used a J-beta primer mix along with a sample-barcoded 5' primer. Each TCR beta cDNA molecule received a unique molecular identifier from a template-switch 5' adaptor carrying 12 random nucleotides. Each sample yielded at least 2.5 million CDR3-containing paired-end reads. The Mint cDNA synthesis kit, primed by a TRBC-specific oligonucleotide, was used to synthesize first-strand cDNA from all RNA. Following uracil-DNA glycosylase treatment, a first 18-cycle PCR with universal primers M1SS and BC2_uni_R was performed on all cDNA. The study's own analysis went as follows. Each sample was normalized by randomly selecting 1 million high-quality reads, each carrying a distinct molecular identifier. Reads sharing molecular identifiers were discarded rather than binned into consensus sequences. MiTCR, with a Q25 quality threshold and the strictest error-elimination algorithm, was used for CDR3 identification, clonotype clustering and error correction. A nonparametric unseen species model with Euler transformation was used to estimate a lower bound on total TCR beta diversity. TCRdb trimmed public reads at Q25 via fastp, called clones via MiXCR and kept in-frame beta chains. Rows are unified per CDR3 protein, each entry keeping the most common DNA and genes. Here the V and J calls rest on TCRdb's processing, not on the authors' analysis. This sample has 800,000 to 950,000 distinct CDR3 sequences in its table, and just under 30% of those were observed once. Roughly 10% of the sample lies in the top ten.

As regards this clonotype: The antigen this receptor binds is unknown. A much more abundant neighbour one base away suggests this may be a read error.

These data are also associated with another study on T cells of mothers and their children. The second source states: Nine systemically healthy Caucasian individuals served as donors, namely three mothers together with their six children. cDNA synthesis consumed the entire amount of extracted RNA, loaded at approximately 1.6 ug RNA in each 15 ul reaction. In the second PCR, the M1S primer introduced both the sample barcodes and 2-4 random nucleotides. Over 8.5 million TCR beta CDR3 reads were obtained for each mother, and some 3.1 million reads were obtained for each child. Thymic selection similarly shapes TCR recombination output in related and unrelated pairs, with minor effect from inherited differences. Normalized repertoire overlap was always found to be slightly, but never significantly, higher in related mother-child pairs than in unrelated mother-child pairs. No persistent microchimeric T cell clones were found, with a detection sensitivity of around 100 clones per million clonotypes. In the study, deep NGS was used to compare the TCR beta repertoires of mothers and children, and features distinguishing related mother-child pairs from unrelated individuals were sought. The mean age was roughly 44 +/- 4 years for the mothers and about 12 +/- 4 years for the children. After adapter ligation was performed with NEBNext reagents, the libraries were sequenced on an Illumina HiSeq 2000 with 100+100 nt paired-end reads. To prevent cross-contamination, the mother and child libraries were prepared a month apart and were sequenced in separate runs. Each donor had between 500,000 and 2,000,000 distinct TCR beta clonotypes identified. Naive TCR beta clonotypes were estimated from low-frequency clonotypes matched to each donor's FACS-determined naive share, without sorting.

The sequencing input was blood. The TCR sequence derives from a woman in her forties in good health. The chain is encoded by TRBV20-1 joined to TRBJ2-7, and TRBD2 matches 7 of the central bases. The sequenced DNA is TGCAGTGCTAGGGAGGGAGGGATCTCCTACGAGCAGTACTTC. Its protein is CSAREGGISYEQYF.